A selection of T cell receptor beta chains follows, all from one sample in a study of shared clonotypes between healthy human individuals. Sequencing used immunoSEQ multiplex PCR; TCRdb keeps in-frame clones, though not all of them. The sample includes about 770,000 clones, 72% of them seen just once. Specimen: memory CD4+ T cells sorted from blood. These receptors came from a woman in her 30s in good health. Each CDR3 is given with its conserved first and last residue. A D gene is named only where the DNA matches it firmly. Clone size is given for some rows only: seen once, a few or many times, or a class if the clone is expanded.

CDR3 length: 15; D gene: NA; clone size: NA; V gene: TRBV5-4; J gene: TRBJ1-1; CDR3 protein: CASRNPYRENTEAFF; CDR3 DNA: TGTGCCAGCAGGAATCCCTACAGGGAGAACACTGAAGCTTTCTTT
CDR3 length: 14; D gene: NA; clone size: NA; V gene: TRBV9; J gene: TRBJ2-7; CDR3 protein: CASSPTAFTYEQYF; CDR3 DNA: TGTGCCAGCAGCCCAACGGCCTTTACCTACGAGCAGTACTTC
CDR3 length: 16; D gene: TRBD1; clone size: NA; V gene: TRBV28; J gene: TRBJ1-2; CDR3 protein: CASSRPPGQGNMGYTF; CDR3 DNA: TGTGCCAGCAGTCGCCCGCCGGGACAGGGAAATATGGGCTACACCTTC
CDR3 length: 14; D gene: NA; clone size: NA; V gene: TRBV2; J gene: TRBJ2-7; CDR3 protein: CASSERGSNYEQYF; CDR3 DNA: TGTGCCAGCAGTGAACGGGGCAGTAACTACGAGCAGTACTTC
CDR3 length: 16; D gene: NA; clone size: NA; V gene: TRBV5-1; J gene: TRBJ2-1; CDR3 protein: CASSLAMVVQNNEQFF; CDR3 DNA: TGCGCCAGCAGCTTGGCCATGGTTGTCCAAAACAATGAGCAGTTCTTC
CDR3 length: 13; D gene: NA; clone size: NA; V gene: TRBV18; J gene: TRBJ2-5; CDR3 protein: CASSPGTEETQYF; CDR3 DNA: TGTGCCAGCTCACCAGGGACGGAAGAGACCCAGTACTTC
CDR3 length: 16; D gene: NA; clone size: few; V gene: TRBV9; J gene: TRBJ2-7; CDR3 protein: CASSVGLEGTIYEQYF; CDR3 DNA: TGTGCCAGCAGCGTAGGGCTGGAGGGGACCATTTACGAGCAGTACTTC
CDR3 length: 13; D gene: NA; clone size: NA; V gene: TRBV19; J gene: TRBJ1-5; CDR3 protein: CASSGQQGQPQHF; CDR3 DNA: TGTGCCAGTAGCGGACAACAGGGACAGCCCCAGCATTTT
CDR3 length: 18; D gene: TRBD1; clone size: once; V gene: TRBV11-3; J gene: TRBJ2-2; CDR3 protein: CASSANYGTGMHTGELFF; CDR3 DNA: TGTGCCAGCAGCGCAAATTATGGGACAGGGATGCATACCGGGGAGCTGTTTTTT
CDR3 length: 14; D gene: NA; clone size: once; V gene: TRBV5-1; J gene: TRBJ2-3; CDR3 protein: CASSLAVLGDTQYF; CDR3 DNA: TGCGCCAGCAGCTTGGCGGTCCTGGGGGATACGCAGTATTTT